These 18 T cell receptor beta chains were all obtained from the same sample, sequenced in a study of T cell responses to AZD1222 COVID-19 vaccine. This table comes from immunoSEQ multiplex PCR, and its TCRdb copy is limited to in-frame clones, with some not included. This table holds about 55,000 clones, approximately 80% found once. The input for sequencing was peripheral blood, taken 28 days after the second AZD1222 dose. The receptors come from an adult who received the AZD1222 COVID-19 vaccine.

This clone was detected once. V and J are TRBV29-1 and TRBJ1-3; the D is unclear. The CDR3 is 14 residues long. Germline V gene sequence: CDR1 SQVTM, CDR2 ANQGSEA. Trimming removed 4 bases from V and 0 bases from J, with 10 bases in between. DNA for the CDR3: TGCAGCGTTGCGGAACAGCTCTCTGGAAACACCATATATTTT. Amino acids: CSVAEQLSGNTIYF.

The V gene is TRBV6-6, the J gene TRBJ1-4; D gene ambiguous. The CDR3 covers 13 residues. V lost 4 bases, J lost 7 bases, and 10 bases lay in between. The V gene's germline CDR1 is MNHNY and CDR2 SVGAGI (reference sequence). CDR3 loop: CASSWQESEKLFF. CDR3 nucleotide sequence: TGTGCCAGCAGTTGGCAGGAGAGTGAAAAACTGTTTTTT.

The chain employs TRBV5-6 and TRBJ1-1, with TRBD1 as a possible D gene (5 bases). The CDR3 has 14 amino acids. The germline V gene has CDR1 SGHDT and CDR2 YYEEEE. V gave up 3 bases and J gave up 8 bases, with 17 bases separating them. CDR3 sequence: CASSYRDLRTEAFF. Written as DNA, the CDR3 is TGTGCCAGCAGCTACCGGGACCTCAGGACCGAAGCTTTCTTT.

The chain couples TRBV28 to TRBJ1-1; tentative D call: TRBD1 (5 bases). The CDR3 contains 15 residues. Trimming cost V 6 bases and J 1 base, with 15 bases left between them. Germline lookup yields CDR1 MDHEN and CDR2 SYDVKM. The CDR3 loop reads CASRSPGGGNTEAFF. DNA for the CDR3: TGTGCCAGCAGGTCCCCTGGGGGAGGGAACACTGAAGCTTTCTTT.

The chain couples TRBV10-1 to TRBJ1-2, with 9 bases aligning to TRBD1. The CDR3 contains 15 residues. Germline V gene data show CDR1 as WNHNN and CDR2 as SYGVQD (reference sequence). V shed 2 bases and J 2 bases; nucleotides not matched to a gene: 3. In DNA, the CDR3 is TGCGCCAGCAGTGAGCACACAGGGGGCAACTATGGCTACACCTTC. Its protein product is CASSEHTGGNYGYTF.

Only a few counts were recorded for this clone. CDR3 sequence (DNA): TGTGCCAGCTCACCTCTTAGAGGTGGGGGGCCGAATGAAAAACTGTTTTTT. Amino acid sequence: CASSPLRGGGPNEKLFF. V and J are TRBV18 and TRBJ1-4, with TRBD1 as a possible D gene (6 bases). Germline-derived CDR1 and CDR2 are KGHSH and LQKENI. The germline V and J ends were trimmed by 3 bases and 5 bases, with 19 bases remaining between them. The CDR3 has 17 residues.

CDR3 in amino acids: CASSARGQQGSGNTIYF. The CDR3 DNA is TGTGCCAGCAGCGCCCGGGGACAGCAAGGCTCTGGAAACACCATATATTTT. This sequence joins TRBV9 and TRBJ1-3, with TRBD1 identical over 7 bases. Germline-derived CDR1 and CDR2 are SGDLS and YYNGEE. The CDR3 is 17 residues long. Trimming at V came to 3 bases and at J to 0 bases, leaving 9 bases not matched to a gene. The variable domain in full, completed from reference TRBV9 and TRBJ1-3, reads DSGVTQTPKHLITATGQRVTLRCSPRSGDLSVYWYQQSLDQGLQFLIQYYNGEERAKGNILERFSAQQFPDLHSELNLSSLELGDSALYFCASSARGQQGSGNTIYFGEGSWLTVV.

The chain joins TRBV10-3 to TRBJ2-2; tentative D call: TRBD2 (5 bases). The CDR3 runs 15 residues. V was trimmed by 5 bases and J by 1 base, leaving 11 bases between them. CDR1 and CDR2 from the germline V gene are ENHRY and SYGVKD. The CDR3 DNA reads TGTGCCATCAGTCAGAGGGCGCAGAACACCGGGGAGCTGTTTTTT. Its protein product is CAISQRAQNTGELFF.

The chain is built from TRBV21-1 and TRBJ1-5. TRBV21-1 is a pseudogene locus. CDR3 length: 13 residues. The CDR3 here is CASFRSGVLPQHF. For the CDR3, the DNA is TGTGCCAGCTTTCGATCGGGCGTTTTGCCCCAGCATTTT.

This clone has a single count. The rearrangement joins TRBV3-1 (or the pseudogene TRBV3-2) to TRBJ2-1; 7 bases map to TRBD2. V was clipped by 9 bases and J by 2 bases; unmatched bases: 7. Germline V gives CDR1 LGHDT, CDR2 YNNKEL (reference sequence). CDR3 length: 14 amino acids. The CDR3 DNA reads as TGTGCCAGTACTCCACTAGCGCCCTACAATGAGCAGTTCTTC. Translation gives CASTPLAPYNEQFF.

The gene calls are TRBV24-1 and TRBJ1-6; the D is unclear. The CDR3 extends over 15 amino acids. Germline CDR1 is KGHDR and CDR2 is SFDVKD. Between the trimmed V and J ends, which lost 2 bases and 7 bases, there was a span of 11 bases. Here the CDR3 reads CATSDSGDGNSPLHF. In DNA, the CDR3 is TGTGCCACCAGTGATTCCGGGGATGGAAATTCACCCCTCCACTTT.

V usage is TRBV28 and J usage is TRBJ2-5, with D unresolved. Germline V CDR1 and CDR2: MDHEN, SYDVKM. The CDR3 extends over 12 amino acids. Trimming took 5 bases from V and 8 from J, leaving 12 bases between them. DNA of the CDR3: TGTGCCAGCAGTACTGGCTTTGAAACCCAGTACTTC. As protein: CASSTGFETQYF.

This sequence joins TRBV7-2 and TRBJ2-7, with D perhaps matching TRBD2 (6 bases). This CDR3 contains 16 residues. The ends were cut back, 3 bases at V and 1 base at J, with 16 bases in the middle. CDR1 and CDR2 from the germline V gene are SGHTA and FQGNSA. The CDR3 sequence: CASSFYGAGRSYEQYF. CDR3 in DNA: TGTGCCAGCAGCTTTTACGGTGCGGGACGATCCTACGAGCAGTACTTC.

This chain links TRBV7-2 with TRBJ2-1; D is possibly TRBD1 (6 bases). The CDR3 is 17 residues long. Per germline, CDR1 SGHTA and CDR2 FQGNSA. Trimming left V 5 bases short and J 1 base short, with 18 bases between. Written as DNA, the CDR3 is TGTGCCAGCAGCCGTATTCACAGGGTTAGGTCCTACAATGAGCAGTTCTTC. It is translated as CASSRIHRVRSYNEQFF.

The chain joins TRBV28 to TRBJ1-2; 9 bases map to TRBD1. The V gene's germline CDR1 is MDHEN and CDR2 SYDVKM. Germline trimming cut 5 bases from V and 0 bases from J; bases unmatched to any gene: 13. This CDR3 is built from 18 residues. Here the CDR3 reads CASSPPPGTGMANYGYTF. The CDR3 coding sequence is TGTGCCAGCAGTCCCCCCCCCGGGACAGGGATGGCTAACTATGGCTACACCTTC.

This sequence joins TRBV15 and TRBJ1-4; the match to TRBD1 covers 8 bases. The CDR3 contains 15 residues. Germline trimming cut 5 bases from V and 8 bases from J; bases unmatched to any gene: 10. The germline V gene has CDR1 LNHNV and CDR2 YYDKDF (reference sequence). CDR3 residues: CATSGLDRAGEKLFF. The CDR3 DNA follows: TGTGCCACCAGCGGATTGGACAGGGCCGGGGAAAAACTGTTTTTT.

The chain employs TRBV28 and TRBJ1-2, with a tentative D call TRBD1 (6 bases). Trimming removed 6 bases at V and 3 bases at J, with 17 bases between. Germline lookup yields CDR1 MDHEN and CDR2 SYDVKM. This CDR3 has 15 amino acids. The CDR3 reads CASSGPGGGHYGYTF. For the CDR3, the DNA is TGTGCCAGCAGCGGTCCTGGTGGGGGGCACTATGGCTACACCTTC.

CDR3 in DNA: TGTGCCAGCCCCCCAGGGGGCAGTACTCTAGCCAAAAACATTCAGTACTTC. Translation gives CASPPGGSTLAKNIQYF. V is TRBV7-4 and J is TRBJ2-4, with TRBD1 matching over 8 bases. Per the germline V gene, CDR1 is SGHVT and CDR2 is SQSDAQ. V lost 8 bases and J lost 0; bases outside the gene matches: 12. The CDR3 length is 17 residues.